The 28 T cell receptor beta chains presented below share a single source sample, sequenced in a study of long-term antiretroviral therapy in people with HIV. They ran version v3.0 of the immunoSEQ assay at survey level. Assay used: immunoSEQ multiplex PCR; TCRdb lists only in-frame clones, some missing. The table includes about 20,000 clones, roughly 80% detected once. The sample here was unsorted PBMCs, taken 0.2 years after starting antiretroviral therapy. The receptors shown here come from a woman aged 40 to 50 with HIV.

V gene TRBV19 combines with J gene TRBJ1-5; a weak D match, TRBD1 (5 bases). The germline gives CDR1 LNHDA, CDR2 SQIVND (reference sequence). CDR3 length equals 14 residues. Trimming shortened V by 7 bases and J by 6 bases, and 16 bases separated the two germline ends. The CDR3 loop reads CASTLRGSGQPQHF. The CDR3 bases are TGTGCCAGTACCCTCCGGGGGTCGGGTCAGCCCCAGCATTTT.

The CDR3: CASSLGQGAGGTQYF. The CDR3 DNA follows: TGTGCCAGCAGCTTAGGACAGGGGGCCGGCGGGACCCAGTACTTC. The chain uses TRBV11-2 and TRBJ2-5, with 10 bases lining up with TRBD1. Germline CDR1 is SGHAT and CDR2 is FQNNGV. The CDR3 contains 15 residues. The trim removed 1 base at V and 7 bases at J, leaving 6 bases unmatched.

The chain is built from TRBV19 and TRBJ1-5, with 10 bases matching TRBD1. Germline V gives CDR1 LNHDA, CDR2 SQIVND (reference sequence). The length of the CDR3 is 16 residues. J lost 2 bases, V lost 4 bases, and 5 bases had no gene match. Written as DNA, the CDR3 is TGTGCCAGTAGTAAGCACGGGACAGGGGGCAATCAGCCCCAGCATTTT. Amino acid sequence: CASSKHGTGGNQPQHF.

This rearrangement joins TRBV5-5 to TRBJ2-7; D is undetermined. Trimming took off 1 base at V and 4 bases at J, with 9 bases between the two ends. The CDR3 covers 13 residues. Germline CDR1 reads SGHKS; CDR2 reads YYEKEE (reference sequence). The CDR3 bases are TGTGCCAGCAGCTTGCACAACCCATACGAGCAGTACTTC. Translated: CASSLHNPYEQYF.

This sequence joins TRBV6-5 and TRBJ2-7; D gene ambiguous. Per the germline V gene, CDR1 is MNHEY and CDR2 is SVGAGI. Trimming left V 3 bases short and J 1 base short, with 7 bases between. CDR3 length: 13 residues. The CDR3 region has the DNA TGTGCCAGCAGTTATTCCCCGTCCTACGAGCAGTACTTC. Residues: CASSYSPSYEQYF.

The V call is TRBV5-1, the J call TRBJ2-7, with D tentatively TRBD1 or TRBD2 (6 bases each). Trimming removed 4 bases from V and 6 bases from J, with 14 bases in between. The CDR3 loop spans 13 amino acids. Germline CDR1 and CDR2: SGHRS and YFSETQ. DNA for the CDR3: TGCGCCAGCAGCGCCGTGGGGGGCATCGAGCAGTACTTC. Translating gives CASSAVGGIEQYF.

The V and J genes are TRBV11-2 and TRBJ2-2; D is undetermined. The CDR3 covers 16 residues. From germline, CDR1 is SGHAT and CDR2 FQNNGV. V lost 1 base to trimming and J lost 4 bases, with 13 bases between them. The CDR3 region is CASSLGSGRPTGELFF. DNA of the CDR3: TGTGCCAGCAGCTTAGGGTCAGGCAGACCCACCGGGGAGCTGTTTTTT.

This chain connects TRBV23-1 to TRBJ2-7, with 10 bases matching TRBD1. TRBV23-1 is reported as an ORF; its role is uncertain. This CDR3 comprises 16 residues. Unmatched junction bases numbered 11, after V lost 3 bases and J lost 6 bases. The CDR3 reads CASSQSLGQGFGEQYF. The CDR3 region has the DNA TGCGCCAGCAGTCAGTCATTGGGACAGGGGTTCGGCGAGCAGTACTTC.

The chain links TRBV5-1 to TRBJ2-1; the D gene could be TRBD1 or TRBD2 (5 bases each). This CDR3 contains 14 residues. Germline V gene data show CDR1 as SGHRS and CDR2 as YFSETQ. V lost 1 base and J lost 7, with 12 bases in between. The CDR3 nucleotides read TGCGCCAGCAGCTTGTTCACGGGGCGGAATGAGCAGTTCTTC. This encodes CASSLFTGRNEQFF.

The V and J genes are TRBV11-3 and TRBJ2-7; D is possibly TRBD1 or TRBD2 (5 bases each). The ends were cut back, 4 bases at V and 0 bases at J, with 16 bases in the middle. The CDR3 runs to 16 residues. CDR1 and CDR2 (germline): SGHNT, YENEEA. The CDR3 sequence: CASSSRDPRSSYEQYF. DNA for the CDR3: TGTGCCAGCAGCTCCCGGGACCCTAGGAGCTCCTACGAGCAGTACTTC.

The V and J genes are TRBV5-5 and TRBJ1-5; tentative D call: TRBD1 (6 bases). This CDR3 has 15 residues. V shed 4 bases and J shed 0 bases, with 11 bases lying between them. Germline V gives CDR1 SGHKS, CDR2 YYEKEE (reference sequence). The CDR3 loop is CASSGGGFSNQPQHF. As DNA, the CDR3 is TGTGCCAGCAGCGGAGGGGGTTTTAGCAATCAGCCCCAGCATTTT.

This rearrangement joins TRBV6-4 to TRBJ1-5; 9 nucleotides match TRBD1. This CDR3 contains 19 residues. After removal of 1 base from V and 0 bases from J, the junction contained 10 bases not matched to a gene. Germline V gives CDR1 MRHNA, CDR2 SNTAGT. CDR3 in amino acids: CASSDLTGGLRYSNQPQHF. CDR3 DNA sequence: TGTGCCAGCAGTGACTTAACAGGGGGCCTACGTTATAGCAATCAGCCCCAGCATTTT.

Only a few counts were recorded for this clone. The chain combines TRBV19 with TRBJ1-5, with D unclear. The CDR3 is 15 amino acids. Germline V gene sequence: CDR1 LNHDA, CDR2 SQIVND (reference sequence). Trimming left V 3 bases short and J 3 bases short, with 12 bases between. The DNA for the CDR3 is TGTGCCAGTAGTATCAACTTCGGGTCCAATCAGCCCCAGCATTTT. Protein: CASSINFGSNQPQHF.

The chain joins TRBV11-3 to TRBJ1-1, with D maybe TRBD1 (5 bases). This CDR3 region has 13 residues. Trimming removed 5 bases from V and 5 bases from J, with 12 bases in between. Germline loops: CDR1 SGHNT, CDR2 YENEEA. DNA for the CDR3: TGTGCCAGCAGCAGGGGACGGTTTACTGAAGCTTTCTTT. Translating it yields CASSRGRFTEAFF.

The rearrangement joins TRBV13 to TRBJ1-4, with 11 bases identical to TRBD1. Germline V gives CDR1 PRHDT, CDR2 FYEKMQ (reference sequence). The CDR3 length is 15 residues. V lost 3 bases, J lost 10 bases, and 7 bases stayed unmatched. CDR3 region: CASSFTDRGRGKLFF. The CDR3 coding sequence is TGTGCCAGCAGCTTTACGGACAGGGGGCGCGGAAAACTGTTTTTT.

The rearrangement joins TRBV5-1 to TRBJ1-1; 7 bases line up with TRBD1. Trimming at V came to 4 bases and at J to 6 bases, leaving 18 bases not matched to a gene. This CDR3 is built from 17 residues. The germline CDR1 and CDR2 sequences are SGHRS and YFSETQ. The DNA of the CDR3 is TGCGCCAGCAGCCCAGTCGCAGTCGAAGACAGGGTCGCTGAAGCTTTCTTT. As protein: CASSPVAVEDRVAEAFF.

The genes are TRBV27 and TRBJ2-5; D is ambiguous. CDR1 and CDR2 (germline): MNHEY, SMNVEV (reference sequence). The CDR3 loop spans 13 amino acids. Between the trimmed V and J ends, which lost 1 base and 3 bases, there was a span of 6 bases. The DNA for the CDR3 is TGTGCCAGCAGTTTATGGGGAAAAGAGACCCAGTACTTC. It specifies CASSLWGKETQYF.

The chain has TRBV4-1 and TRBJ1-1; D gene unclear. CDR3 length: 13 amino acids. CDR1 and CDR2 from the germline V gene are MGHRA and YSYEKL. The germline V and J ends were trimmed by 0 bases and 6 bases, with 8 bases remaining between them. The CDR3 spells CASSQEVNPEAFF. CDR3 nucleotide sequence: TGCGCCAGCAGCCAAGAAGTGAATCCTGAAGCTTTCTTT.

This chain connects TRBV5-1 to TRBJ2-7; D not resolved. Germline lookup yields CDR1 SGHRS and CDR2 YFSETQ. The CDR3 is made up of 13 amino acids. V was clipped by 1 base and J by 5 bases, with 10 bases between them. CDR3 sequence (DNA): TGCGCCAGCAGCTTGTGGGGTGTTGACGAGCAGTACTTC. Protein product: CASSLWGVDEQYF.

The chain combines TRBV7-9 with TRBJ1-5; D is unresolved. The V and J ends lost 4 bases and 0 bases respectively, with 10 bases between them. The length of the CDR3 is 15 residues. In germline, CDR1 is SEHNR, CDR2 FQNEAQ (reference sequence). CDR3 sequence reads: CASSSDGRSNQPQHF. CDR3 bases: TGTGCCAGCAGCTCGGACGGTCGTAGCAATCAGCCCCAGCATTTT.

This clone came up once. The chain uses TRBV7-8 and TRBJ1-4, with 7 bases fitting TRBD1. The CDR3 has 15 residues. V trimming: 4 bases; J trimming: 5 bases; junction bases outside the gene matches: 7. Germline loops: CDR1 SGHVS, CDR2 FQNEAQ. CDR3 sequence reads: CASSSQGKRNEKLFF. CDR3 nucleotide sequence: TGTGCCAGCAGCTCACAGGGGAAGAGGAATGAAAAACTGTTTTTT.

This chain uses TRBV4-3 with TRBJ2-1; D gene ambiguous. The V and J ends lost 0 bases and 2 bases respectively, with 11 bases between them. The CDR3 has 16 amino acids. The germline CDR1 and CDR2 sequences are LGHNA and YSLEER. The CDR3 region is CASSQDSIDAYNEQFF. CDR3 nucleotide sequence: TGCGCCAGCAGCCAAGATTCCATAGATGCCTACAATGAGCAGTTCTTC.

V and J are TRBV6-5 and TRBJ2-6; no reliable D call. CDR3 length equals 15 residues. Germline lookup yields CDR1 MNHEY and CDR2 SVGAGI. Trimming cost V 4 bases and J 2 bases, with 9 bases left between them. CDR3 in DNA: TGTGCCAGCAGTTCCGGCAGGACTGGGGCCAACGTCCTGACTTTC. Its protein is CASSSGRTGANVLTF.

The gene calls are TRBV5-4 and TRBJ2-3; no clear D. V lost 0 bases, J lost 0 bases, and 8 bases lay in between. The germline V gene encodes CDR1 SGHNT and CDR2 YYREEE (reference sequence). The CDR3 consists of 15 residues. The CDR3 spells CASSLAVASTDTQYF. The CDR3 DNA reads as TGTGCCAGCAGCTTGGCAGTAGCTAGCACAGATACGCAGTATTTT.

This clone has just one count. The chain links TRBV19 to TRBJ2-5; D is unclear. This CDR3 contains 13 residues. Per germline, CDR1 LNHDA and CDR2 SQIVND (reference sequence). Between the trimmed V and J ends, which lost 3 bases and 1 base, there was a span of 6 bases. CDR3 nucleotides: TGTGCCAGTAGTATGGGATTCCAAGAGACCCAGTACTTC. Translation: CASSMGFQETQYF.

V usage is TRBV9 and J usage is TRBJ2-2; D gene uncertain. The CDR3 sequence is 11 residues long. The V and J ends lost 4 bases and 7 bases respectively, with 5 bases between them. Per the germline V gene, CDR1 is SGDLS and CDR2 is YYNGEE. As DNA, the CDR3 is TGTGCCAGCAGCACCGGCGGGGAGCTGTTTTTT. Translating it yields CASSTGGELFF.

The chain carries TRBV19 and TRBJ2-2, with D tentatively TRBD2 (5 bases). The germline V and J ends were trimmed by 9 bases and 4 bases, with 12 bases remaining between them. Germline CDR1 is LNHDA and CDR2 is SQIVND (reference sequence). This CDR3 is 13 amino acids long. This chain's CDR3 is CASRGILTGELFF. The CDR3 coding sequence is TGTGCCAGCCGAGGGATTCTCACCGGGGAGCTGTTTTTT.

The chain carries TRBV27 and TRBJ2-7, with no clear D. V was pared by 3 bases and J by 5 bases, with 14 bases between. The CDR3 contains 14 residues. Germline CDR1 reads MNHEY; CDR2 reads SMNVEV (reference sequence). The CDR3 loop is CASSLVIASHEQYF. The CDR3 bases are TGTGCCAGCAGTTTGGTAATAGCATCCCACGAGCAGTACTTC.